A single sample is the source of the 21 T cell receptor beta chains below, sequenced in a study of tumor-infiltrating lymphocytes in primary liver carcinoma. The source of the blood RNA was unsorted whole blood, and germline DNA was extracted as well. Total RNA amounting to 450 to 550 ng was the source from which TCR beta cDNA was made with a constant-region primer. ARM-PCR was slightly modified, and three nested multiplex PCR rounds with it gave rise to the TCR beta libraries. Primers for the first two PCR rounds were TRBV1-TRBV30 forward primers and a C-beta reverse primer (about 10 cycles per round). One entry per CDR3 protein, called by TCRdb with MiXCR from the multiplex PCR reads. The sample contains about 350,000 distinct CDR3 sequences, 65% of which appear only once. Sample: peripheral blood. The receptors here all came from a man in his forties with primary liver carcinoma and hepatitis B virus infection.

About this clonotype: A much larger clone differs by one base, so this may be a read error. V usage is TRBV5-4 and J usage is TRBJ2-1, with 7 positions matching TRBD2. The CDR3 contains 12 residues. From germline, CDR1 is SGHNT and CDR2 YYREEE (reference sequence). V trimming: 7 bases; J trimming: 15 bases; junction bases outside the gene matches: 13. The CDR3 bases are TGTGCCAGCGGCCCTTGGGGGGGGAGTCTGTTCTTC. Its translation: CASGPWGGSLFF.

On this clonotype itself: This could be a read error, since a much larger clone is one nucleotide away. The chain links TRBV29-1 to TRBJ1-1; a weak D match, TRBD1 (5 bases). The CDR3 contains 11 residues. The V gene's germline CDR1 is SQVTM and CDR2 ANQGSEA. CDR3 sequence reads: CSVWDPPEASF. CDR3 nucleotide sequence: TGCAGCGTATGGGACCCCCCTGAAGCTTCCTTT.

This clonotype was seen once. A much more abundant neighbour one base away suggests this may be a read error. The rearrangement uses TRBV6-2 or TRBV6-3 and TRBJ1-2; the D gene is possibly TRBD1 (6 bases). Germline-derived CDR1 and CDR2 are MNHEY and SVGEGT. The ends were cut back, 1 base at V and 2 bases at J, with 14 bases in the middle. The CDR3 runs to 16 residues. The CDR3 coding sequence is TGTGCCAGCAGTTACTTGTGGACAGCGCCCAACTATGGCTACACCTTC. It translates to CASSYLWTAPNYGYTF.

This clonotype is labeled as medium-sized. The chain uses TRBV6-6 and TRBJ2-1, with 7 bases identical to TRBD1. V shed 0 bases, J shed 3 bases, and the junction held 8 bases outside the gene matches. The CDR3 runs 17 residues. CDR1 MNHNY and CDR2 SVGAGI come from the germline V gene (reference sequence). CDR3 residues: CASSYSATRGIYNEQFF. The DNA of the CDR3 is TGTGCCAGCAGTTACTCCGCGACCAGGGGGATCTACAATGAGCAGTTCTTC.

Concerning this clonotype: With a much larger clone just one base away, this may be a read error. The chain combines TRBV4-2 with TRBJ2-7; 11 bases agree with TRBD2. The CDR3 runs to 18 residues. Looked up from germline, CDR1 is LGHNA and CDR2 is YNFKEQ. The V segment lost 6 bases and the J segment 3 bases; nucleotides outside the gene matches: 16. DNA for the CDR3: TGTGCCAGCAGTTCCGATCCCACTAGCGGGAGTTTAAGCTACGAGCAGTACTTC. Translation gives CASSSDPTSGSLSYEQYF.

This clonotype was seen repeatedly, ten times or more. The chain uses TRBV6-5 and TRBJ1-2; 9 bases are a match to TRBD1. Germline lookup yields CDR1 MNHEY and CDR2 SVGAGI. J lost 3 bases, V lost 4 bases, and 6 bases had no gene match. There are 15 residues in the CDR3. The CDR3 DNA sequence: TGTGCCAGCAGTTTGGGGACAGGGAGGGACTATGGCTACACCTTC. Translation: CASSLGTGRDYGYTF.

V gene TRBV20-1 combines with J gene TRBJ2-3; a weak D match, TRBD2 (6 bases). Germline V gene lookup returns CDR1 DFQATT and CDR2 SNEGSKA (reference sequence). CDR3 length: 11 residues. V lost 3 bases, J lost 9 bases, and 10 bases lay in between. DNA for the CDR3: TGCAGTGCTAGCGGAGGGAGGACGCAGTATTTT. Translating gives CSASGGRTQYF.

This clonotype showed up many times. The V gene is TRBV4-1, the J gene TRBJ2-1, with TRBD2 matching over 7 bases. Trimming at V came to 2 bases and at J to 9 bases, leaving 10 bases not matched to a gene. This CDR3 region has 15 residues. The germline V gene has CDR1 MGHRA and CDR2 YSYEKL. In nucleotides, the CDR3 is TGCGCCAGCAGCCAATTTGGCGGGAGTATTCGTGAGCAGTTCTTC. Its translation: CASSQFGGSIREQFF.

Concerning this clonotype: Germline is not matched at one junction end, which may reflect a read error. The rearrangement uses TRBV29-1 and TRBJ2-1, with 8 bases matching TRBD2. Germline lookup yields CDR1 SQVTM and CDR2 ANQGSEA. The CDR3 consists of 15 residues. The CDR3: CSVKPGLVIYNELFF. CDR3 DNA: TGCAGCGTTAAACCGGGACTAGTGATCTACAATGAGCTGTTCTTC.

V is TRBV5-1 and J is TRBJ2-1; the match to TRBD1 covers 8 bases. J was trimmed by 6 bases and V by 2 bases; bases with no gene match: 10. Germline-derived CDR1 and CDR2 are SGHRS and YFSETQ. The CDR3 spans 16 residues. The CDR3 sequence is CASSFGTGRLGNEQFF. CDR3 nucleotides: TGCGCCAGCAGCTTCGGGACAGGCCGTCTAGGCAATGAGCAGTTCTTC.

With respect to this clonotype: One end of the junction fails to match germline, which may point to a read error. The V gene is TRBV4-1, the J gene TRBJ2-2; D possibly matches TRBD1 or TRBD2 (5 bases each). Germline CDR1 and CDR2: MGHRA and YSYEKL. The CDR3 loop spans 16 amino acids. As DNA, the CDR3 is TGCGCCAGCAACAATCTGGACTGGGGGTTAACCGGTGAGCTGTTTTTT. This encodes CASNNLDWGLTGELFF.

A note on this clonotype: At one of its ends the junction is not consistent with the germline gene, which may arise from a read error. CDR3 sequence reads: CARSLTGNEQFF. DNA of the CDR3: TGTGCCAGAAGTTTGACGGGGAATGAGCAGTTCTTC. The rearrangement joins TRBV27 to TRBJ2-1, with D tentatively TRBD2 (5 bases). Germline CDR1 MNHEY, CDR2 SMNVEV (reference sequence). The CDR3 covers 12 residues.

The rearrangement uses TRBV7-8 and TRBJ1-1; D call uncertain. Germline CDR1 SGHVS, CDR2 FQNEAQ. V gave up 8 bases and J gave up 1 base, with 8 bases separating them. The CDR3 is 12 amino acids. CDR3 nucleotide sequence: TGTGCCAGCGGAAAGGGGAACACTGAAGCTTTCTTT. This codes for CASGKGNTEAFF.

The chain uses TRBV21-1 and TRBJ1-1; the table's D call, TRBD1, has no DNA check behind it. TRBV21-1 is a pseudogene locus. The length of the CDR3 is 15 residues. CDR3 amino acids: CASSKGRTGLPEAFF. In nucleotides, the CDR3 is TGTGCCAGCAGCAAAGGCAGGACAGGGCTACCGGAAGCTTTCTTT.

The V and J genes are TRBV4-2 and TRBJ1-4, with 7 bases that match TRBD1. The CDR3 spans 14 residues. The germline gives CDR1 LGHNA, CDR2 YNFKEQ. V gave up 3 bases and J gave up 5 bases; unmatched junction bases: 3. CDR3 region: CASSQGQKNEKLFF. The CDR3, as DNA: TGTGCCAGCAGCCAGGGACAGAAGAATGAAAAACTGTTTTTT.

This clonotype has ten or more counts. V usage is TRBV11-2 and J usage is TRBJ2-1; 12 bases match TRBD2. Losses at the gene ends were 1 base for V and 10 bases for J; bases not matched to a gene: 11. The CDR3 length is 17 residues. Germline CDR1 SGHAT, CDR2 FQNNGV. The CDR3 DNA reads TGTGCCAGCAGCTTAGTCGGGGGACTAGCGGGCTCGGTCGAGCAGTTCTTC. Protein product: CASSLVGGLAGSVEQFF.

Remarks on this clonotype: Relative to the germline gene, one junction end is altered; a read error may explain this. As DNA, the CDR3 is TGTGCCAGCAGTTTATGGGGTCAGACCACTGAGGCTTTCTTT. It is translated as CASSLWGQTTEAFF. The chain couples TRBV12-3 or TRBV12-4 to TRBJ1-1; D is ambiguous. The CDR3 runs to 14 residues.

This sequence joins TRBV6-5 and TRBJ2-1; D uncertain. V was trimmed by 2 bases and J by 10 bases, leaving 12 bases between them. The CDR3 totals 13 residues. Per germline, CDR1 MNHEY and CDR2 SVGAGI. The CDR3 loop reads CASSYPSVNEQFF. Here the CDR3 DNA reads TGTGCCAGCAGTTACCCTTCGGTTAACGAGCAGTTCTTC.

Concerning this clonotype itself: The CDR3 does not end in the conserved phenylalanine or tryptophan, so this is likely a read error. This chain links TRBV11-2 with TRBJ2-1; 9 positions match TRBD2. CDR1 SGHAT and CDR2 FQNNGV come from the germline V gene. The CDR3 consists of 18 residues. Trimming removed 5 bases from V and 2 bases from J; junction bases left unmatched: 13. The CDR3 coding sequence is TGTGCCAGCAGCGATTTTGGCGGGAGGGCCTTCCCCTACAATGAGCAGTTCTCC. Translated, it gives CASSDFGGRAFPYNEQFS.

V gene TRBV6-1 combines with J gene TRBJ2-7; D gene unclear. Germline V gene data show CDR1 as MNHNS and CDR2 as SASEGT. CDR3 length equals 12 residues. The CDR3 nucleotides are TGTGCCAGCAGTGCTACATCCTACGAGCGGTACGTC. Its translation: CASSATSYERYV.

Notes on this clonotype: One base away lies a much larger clone, so this may be a sequencing read error. The V call is TRBV6-6, the J call TRBJ2-7, with D hard to call. Germline V gives CDR1 MNHNY, CDR2 SVGAGI (reference sequence). The CDR3 is 11 residues long. V dropped 8 bases and J dropped 4 bases, with 9 bases sitting between them. CDR3 region: CASRRQYEQYF. The CDR3 bases are TGTGCCAGCCGACGGCAGTACGAGCAGTACTTC.